This T cell receptor (beta chain) is from a study of blood T cells in healthy people across ages. The study's findings and limits: Observed TCR beta diversity showed a strong correlation with the percentage of naive T cells as measured by flow cytometry.

The V end lost 3 bases, the J end lost 5 bases, and 16 bases lay between the germline ends. From germline, CDR1 is PRHDT and CDR2 FYEKMQ (reference sequence). The CDR3 has 15 residues. Worth noting for this clonotype: Antigen specificity is unknown.

Drawing of peripheral blood yielded approximately 10 milliliters from each donor. Through a sample-barcoded 5' primer and a J-beta primer mix, a second PCR was run for 7 to 11 cycles. TCRdb redid the calling of the 5' RACE reads with MiXCR, one entry per CDR3 protein. The sample carries some 1.4 million distinct CDR3 sequences, 42% recorded once. Sample: blood. This clonotype originated in a woman aged 18-29 years in good health. This chain uses TRBV13 with TRBJ2-5; weak D call: TRBD2 (5 bases). The CDR3 coding sequence is TGTGCCAGCAGCTTGAGGGTAATCGGGGTGGAGACCCAGTACTTC. Protein product: CASSLRVIGVETQYF.